The 30 T cell receptor beta chains below were found in one sample sequenced in a study of identical twins. One entry per CDR3 protein, called by TCRdb with MiXCR from the 5' RACE reads. This table holds about 480,000 distinct CDR3 sequences, 13% to 15% found once. A further study also used this sample, focusing on yellow fever vaccine responses in identical twins.

The specimen sequenced was CD4+ T cells sorted from blood. These receptor sequences come from a woman between 18 and 29 years old in good health.

This clonotype turned up a few times. This chain uses TRBV11-3 with TRBJ2-3, with 10 bases identical to TRBD1. This CDR3 region has 15 residues. With 5 bases clipped from V and 4 bases from J, the junction kept 6 bases outside the gene matches. The V gene's germline CDR1 is SGHNT and CDR2 YENEEA. The CDR3 sequence is CASSLGQGLADTQYF. As DNA, the CDR3 is TGTGCCAGCAGCCTGGGACAGGGGCTCGCAGATACGCAGTATTTT.

The chain couples TRBV6-4 to TRBJ2-3; 14 nucleotides agree with TRBD2. The CDR3 runs 16 residues. The ends lost 6 bases at V and 0 bases at J; junction bases unmatched: 2. Germline CDR1 is MRHNA and CDR2 is SNTAGT. The CDR3 is CASRRLAGGSTDTQYF. In nucleotides, the CDR3 is TGTGCCAGCAGGAGACTAGCGGGAGGGAGCACAGATACGCAGTATTTT.

The chain combines TRBV20-1 with TRBJ2-7; weak D call: TRBD1 (6 bases). The CDR3 extends over 14 amino acids. Germline CDR1 reads DFQATT; CDR2 reads SNEGSKA (reference sequence). V was pared by 1 base and J by 2 bases, with 12 bases between. Here the CDR3 DNA reads TGCAGTGCTAGAGCCAGCAGGGGACCCTACGAGCAGTACTTC. Its translation is CSARASRGPYEQYF.

CDR3 loop: CASSSQGARTDTQYF. CDR3 in DNA: TGTGCCAGCTCATCACAGGGGGCTCGCACAGATACGCAGTATTTT. The chain employs TRBV6-1 and TRBJ2-3, with 9 bases lining up with TRBD1. J lost 1 base, V lost 8 bases, and 7 bases had no gene match. Per the germline V gene, CDR1 is MNHNS and CDR2 is SASEGT. The CDR3 spans 15 residues.

There are many counts of this clonotype. The genes are TRBV3-1 and TRBJ2-3, with TRBD2 matching over 8 bases. The germline V gene has CDR1 LGHDT and CDR2 YNNKEL (reference sequence). The CDR3 length is 15 residues. The V and J ends lost 1 base and 4 bases, in that order; junction bases with no gene match: 4. The chain's CDR3 is CASSQVTGGADTQYF. CDR3 bases: TGTGCCAGCAGCCAAGTTACCGGGGGGGCAGATACGCAGTATTTT.

This clonotype was observed a few times. The V call is TRBV15, the J call TRBJ2-2, with D possibly matching TRBD1 (5 bases). The CDR3 covers 15 residues. The germline V and J ends were trimmed by 3 bases and 2 bases, with 10 bases remaining between them. The germline V gene encodes CDR1 LNHNV and CDR2 YYDKDF (reference sequence). CDR3 in DNA: TGTGCCACCAGCAGGGTTCAGGGAAACACCGGGGAGCTGTTTTTT. This sequence encodes CATSRVQGNTGELFF.

This clonotype was recorded a few times. The chain combines TRBV4-3 with TRBJ1-2; D call uncertain. The CDR3 sequence is 12 residues long. Germline CDR1 and CDR2: LGHNA and YSLEER. The germline V and J ends were trimmed by 4 bases and 3 bases, with 6 bases remaining between them. Here the CDR3 reads CASSRDDYGYTF. In DNA form, the CDR3 reads TGCGCCAGCAGCCGAGACGACTATGGCTACACCTTC.

This clonotype was seen many times. The chain links TRBV7-2 to TRBJ2-5; 7 bases are shared with TRBD1. Germline CDR1 and CDR2: SGHTA and FQGNSA. This CDR3 contains 15 residues. The ends lost 5 bases at V and 2 bases at J; junction bases unmatched: 8. The CDR3 spells CASSDDGRGQETQYF. The CDR3 DNA follows: TGTGCCAGCAGCGACGACGGCAGGGGGCAAGAGACCCAGTACTTC.

The V gene is TRBV29-1, the J gene TRBJ2-3; TRBD2 matches at 11 bases. V lost 4 bases, J lost 4 bases, and 4 bases stayed unmatched. The V gene's germline CDR1 is SQVTM and CDR2 ANQGSEA. This CDR3 contains 14 residues. Written as DNA, the CDR3 is TGCAGCGTTGCCGGGACTAGCGGACCAGATACGCAGTATTTT. This codes for CSVAGTSGPDTQYF.

The chain carries TRBV7-8 and TRBJ2-2, with TRBD2 matching over 11 bases. From germline, CDR1 is SGHVS and CDR2 FQNEAQ. The CDR3 runs 19 residues. V lost 5 bases, J lost 0 bases, and 11 bases stayed unmatched. The CDR3 loop reads CASSPDGVAGGANTGELFF. DNA of the CDR3: TGTGCCAGCAGCCCGGACGGGGTAGCGGGAGGGGCGAACACCGGGGAGCTGTTTTTT.

This clonotype appeared a few times. This chain joins TRBV6-1 and TRBJ2-7; 14 bases are a match to TRBD2. Losses at the gene ends were 6 bases for V and 6 bases for J; bases not matched to a gene: 4. The CDR3 is 14 amino acids. Germline lookup yields CDR1 MNHNS and CDR2 SASEGT. The CDR3 region has the DNA TGTGCCAGCAGAGAGGGACTAGCGGGAGTCGAGCAGTACTTC. Translated, it gives CASREGLAGVEQYF.

This clonotype turned up a few times. The chain employs TRBV20-1 and TRBJ2-1; D is ambiguous. Per the germline V gene, CDR1 is DFQATT and CDR2 is SNEGSKA (reference sequence). Between the trimmed V and J ends, which lost 6 bases and 5 bases, there was a span of 17 bases. The CDR3 loop spans 14 amino acids. CDR3 in amino acids: CSAAMASVHNEQFF. CDR3 coding DNA: TGCAGTGCCGCGATGGCTAGTGTGCACAATGAGCAGTTCTTC.

V gene TRBV7-2 combines with J gene TRBJ2-7, with a weak D call TRBD1 (6 bases). Looked up from germline, CDR1 is SGHTA and CDR2 is FQGNSA. V was pared by 5 bases and J by 3 bases, with 20 bases between. This CDR3 region has 16 residues. CDR3 bases: TGTGCCAGCAGCCCTCCTACTGGACAGCAGAACTACGAGCAGTACTTC. Translating it yields CASSPPTGQQNYEQYF.

The J gene is TRBJ2-5, the V gene TRBV20-1; the match to TRBD1 covers 7 bases. The germline V gene encodes CDR1 DFQATT and CDR2 SNEGSKA (reference sequence). V was pared by 4 bases and J by 5 bases, with 7 bases of the junction left unmatched. The CDR3 length is 13 residues. The CDR3 DNA is TGCAGTGCTATAGACAGGGCTCACGAGACCCAGTACTTC. Translated, it gives CSAIDRAHETQYF.

The chain combines TRBV3-1 with TRBJ2-5; 9 bases fit TRBD1. V was clipped by 3 bases and J by 4 bases; unmatched bases: 3. This CDR3 comprises 14 residues. The V gene's germline CDR1 is LGHDT and CDR2 YNNKEL (reference sequence). In DNA form, the CDR3 reads TGTGCCAGCAGCCAGGGGACAGGGAGAGAGACCCAGTACTTC. As protein: CASSQGTGRETQYF.

This chain uses TRBV27 with TRBJ2-1; D perhaps matches TRBD1 (5 bases). The CDR3 runs 15 residues. Per germline, CDR1 MNHEY and CDR2 SMNVEV (reference sequence). V was cut by 7 bases and J by 0 bases, with 13 bases left in between. The CDR3 is CASTRQPSSYNEQFF. The CDR3 nucleotides read TGTGCCAGCACAAGACAGCCAAGCTCCTACAATGAGCAGTTCTTC.

In its sample, this clonotype was seen a few times. J is TRBJ2-7 and V is TRBV29-1; TRBD2 matches 13 bases. CDR1 and CDR2 (germline): SQVTM, ANQGSEA. V lost 4 bases and J lost 4; bases outside the gene matches: 1. This CDR3 contains 13 residues. The CDR3 coding sequence is TGCAGCGTTGGGACTAGCGGGGGTTACGAGCAGTACTTC. It codes for CSVGTSGGYEQYF.

The V call is TRBV24-1, the J call TRBJ2-7; TRBD1 aligns across 9 bases. Per the germline V gene, CDR1 is KGHDR and CDR2 is SFDVKD. This CDR3 contains 15 residues. V trimming: 3 bases; J trimming: 4 bases; junction bases outside the gene matches: 6. CDR3 in amino acids: CATSDPGTGRYEQYF. The CDR3 nucleotides read TGTGCCACCAGTGATCCCGGGACAGGGAGGTACGAGCAGTACTTC.

The rearrangement links TRBV29-1 to TRBJ1-1; maybe TRBD1 (5 bases). The V gene lost 7 bases and the J gene lost 4 bases, with 10 bases spanning the gap. Germline CDR1 and CDR2: SQVTM and ANQGSEA. There are 11 residues in the CDR3. CDR3 protein: CSAGGATEAFF. Written as DNA, the CDR3 is TGCAGCGCGGGGGGTGCCACTGAAGCTTTCTTT.

In its sample, this clonotype was seen many times. The chain employs TRBV29-1 and TRBJ1-2; D gene uncertain. V was pared by 4 bases and J by 8 bases, with 5 bases between. Germline V gives CDR1 SQVTM, CDR2 ANQGSEA. This CDR3 comprises 9 residues. This CDR3 is CSVVEGYTF. Here the CDR3 DNA reads TGCAGCGTTGTCGAGGGCTACACCTTC.

V gene TRBV6-6 combines with J gene TRBJ2-7; 9 bases match TRBD1. The V segment lost 6 bases and the J segment 5 bases; nucleotides outside the gene matches: 5. This CDR3 comprises 13 residues. CDR1 and CDR2 (germline): MNHNY, SVGAGI (reference sequence). The CDR3 sequence: CASSTGQGDEQYF. The CDR3 region has the DNA TGTGCCAGCAGCACGGGACAGGGAGACGAGCAGTACTTC.

This clonotype was counted only a few times. The rearrangement joins TRBV5-1 to TRBJ2-3, with 12 bases identical to TRBD2. Germline V CDR1 and CDR2: SGHRS, YFSETQ. The CDR3 sequence is 17 residues long. V was clipped by 4 bases and J by 6 bases; unmatched bases: 12. CDR3 in DNA: TGCGCCAGCAGCGCCGGTACTAGCGGGGGGTTCTACGATACGCAGTATTTT. It translates to CASSAGTSGGFYDTQYF.

This chain links TRBV6-1 with TRBJ1-1; the match to TRBD1 covers 9 bases. There are 13 residues in the CDR3. Unmatched junction bases numbered 8, after V lost 11 bases and J lost 4 bases. The germline V gene has CDR1 MNHNS and CDR2 SASEGT. For the CDR3, the DNA is TGTGCCGGAAGGGACAGGGCGTTCACTGAAGCTTTCTTT. It yields the protein CAGRDRAFTEAFF.

The chain has TRBV6-2 or TRBV6-3 and TRBJ2-7; D gene ambiguous. CDR3 length equals 12 residues. CDR1 and CDR2 (germline): MNHEY, SVGEGT. Trimming left V 2 bases short and J 3 bases short, with 5 bases between. The CDR3 DNA sequence: TGTGCCAGCAGTTACGGGCACTACGAGCAGTACTTC. Translation gives CASSYGHYEQYF.

This clonotype has a handful of counts. The chain uses TRBV24-1 and TRBJ2-3; 8 nucleotides match TRBD1. This CDR3 region has 15 residues. CDR1 KGHDR and CDR2 SFDVKD come from the germline V gene. Unmatched junction bases numbered 3, after V lost 0 bases and J lost 5 bases. The CDR3 protein is CATSDLGQGGDTQYF. CDR3 in DNA: TGTGCCACCAGTGATTTGGGACAGGGAGGAGATACGCAGTATTTT.

This clonotype was seen a handful of times. The V and J genes are TRBV12-3 or TRBV12-4 and TRBJ2-7; D perhaps matches TRBD2 (5 bases). The CDR3 is made up of 15 amino acids. With 3 bases removed from V and 3 bases from J, the gap between germline ends came to 15 bases. The CDR3 sequence: CASSFVSSGDYEQYF. CDR3 bases: TGTGCCAGCAGTTTTGTATCTTCCGGGGACTACGAGCAGTACTTC.

This clonotype was seen a handful of times. The chain employs TRBV11-1 and TRBJ2-1; 8 bases line up with TRBD1. The length of the CDR3 is 19 residues. Trimming removed 5 bases from V and 0 bases from J; junction bases left unmatched: 15. The germline CDR1 and CDR2 sequences are SGHAT and FQDESV (reference sequence). CDR3 loop: CASSPRRDRLESSYNEQFF. The DNA of the CDR3 is TGTGCCAGCAGCCCGAGGCGGGACAGGCTTGAGAGCTCCTACAATGAGCAGTTCTTC.

In this sample, this clonotype turned up a few times. This chain connects TRBV7-9 to TRBJ2-1, with 7 bases matching TRBD1. CDR1 is SEHNR, CDR2 FQNEAQ, per germline (reference sequence). V lost 4 bases to trimming and J lost 3 bases; unmatched junction nucleotides: 12. This CDR3 contains 17 residues. The CDR3 DNA follows: TGTGCCAGCAGCTCACATAGAACCGGGACAGTCTACAATGAGCAGTTCTTC. Amino acids: CASSSHRTGTVYNEQFF.

The genes are TRBV15 and TRBJ2-5; D is perhaps TRBD2 (5 bases). From germline, CDR1 is LNHNV and CDR2 YYDKDF (reference sequence). The V and J ends lost 1 base and 5 bases respectively, with 8 bases between them. The CDR3 runs 13 residues. The CDR3 loop is CATSRGGSETQYF. The DNA for the CDR3 is TGTGCCACCAGCAGAGGAGGGTCCGAGACCCAGTACTTC.

There are a few counts of this clonotype. The genes are TRBV20-1 and TRBJ1-1; TRBD1 aligns across 8 bases. The V gene end was trimmed by 1 base and the J gene end by 4 bases; junction bases not matched to a gene: 11. Germline CDR1 DFQATT, CDR2 SNEGSKA (reference sequence). This CDR3 spans 16 amino acids. The CDR3 nucleotides are TGCAGTGCTAGAGGTGGACGAGACAGGGGTAGCACTGAAGCTTTCTTT. It yields the protein CSARGGRDRGSTEAFF.